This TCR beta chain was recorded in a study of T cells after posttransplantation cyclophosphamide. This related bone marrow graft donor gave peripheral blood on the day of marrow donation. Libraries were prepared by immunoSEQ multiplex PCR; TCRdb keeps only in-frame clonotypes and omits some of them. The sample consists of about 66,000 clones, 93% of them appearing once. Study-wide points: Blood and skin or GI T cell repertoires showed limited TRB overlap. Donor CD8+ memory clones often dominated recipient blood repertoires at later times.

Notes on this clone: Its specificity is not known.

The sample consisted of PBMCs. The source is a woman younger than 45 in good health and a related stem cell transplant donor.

The CDR3, as DNA: TGTGCCACCAGCAACCCTAGAGCTAGCGCCACAGATACGCAGTATTTT. Amino acids: CATSNPRASATDTQYF. The chain carries TRBV15 and TRBJ2-3; TRBD2 might be the D (6 bases). The germline V and J ends were trimmed by 4 bases and 2 bases, with 16 bases remaining between them. In germline, CDR1 is LNHNV, CDR2 YYDKDF (reference sequence). This CDR3 is 16 amino acids long.